Listed below are T cell receptor beta chains from one sample, sequenced in a study of T cell responses to AZD1222 COVID-19 vaccine. Profiling relied on immunoSEQ multiplex PCR, and the TCRdb table lists in-frame clones only, not all of them. The sample lists tens of thousands of clones, 88% occurring once. The material was peripheral blood, obtained on day 0 of AZD1222 vaccination. All receptors come from an adult in good health. Both conserved end residues are part of each CDR3. The D gene is left open where the match is weak. A row's size may be missing; if present it is once, few, many or a size class.

D gene	V gene	clone size	J gene	CDR3 DNA	CDR3 protein
-	TRBV19	-	TRBJ1-1	TGTGCCAGTAGTACCAGCGGGGCAGCGAACACTGAAGCTTTCTTT	CASSTSGAANTEAFF
-	TRBV7-9	once	TRBJ1-1	TGTGCCAGCAGCTGGGACACCATCACTGAAGCTTTCTTT	CASSWDTITEAFF
-	TRBV12-3/TRBV12-4	-	TRBJ2-7	TGTGCCAGCAGTTTACCAGGAGACGAGCAGTACTTC	CASSLPGDEQYF
-	TRBV6-6	once	TRBJ2-7	TGTGCCAGCAGTTACTCGTACGGGAGCAGCTACGAGCAGTACTTC	CASSYSYGSSYEQYF
-	TRBV5-8	-	TRBJ2-7	TGTGCCAGCAGCTTGTTGGGGTACGAGCAGTACTTC	CASSLLGYEQYF
-	TRBV29-1	-	TRBJ1-2	TGCAGCGTGGGGACACCTAACCGTGGCTACACCTTC	CSVGTPNRGYTF
-	TRBV5-1	few	TRBJ1-3	TGCGCCAGCAGCTCGCAAGTCTCTGGAAACACCATATATTTT	CASSSQVSGNTIYF
-	TRBV10-3	-	TRBJ1-2	TGTGCCACGATGAGAACGGGGGTGGATGGCTACACCTTC	CATMRTGVDGYTF
-	TRBV7-2	-	TRBJ1-4	TGTGCCAGCAGCCCAGGGTACACTAATGAAAAACTGTTTTTT	CASSPGYTNEKLFF
-	TRBV5-1	-	TRBJ1-4	TGCGCCAGCAGCTTGGATGTCTATAATGAAAAACTGTTTTTT	CASSLDVYNEKLFF
-	TRBV11-2	-	TRBJ2-7	TGTGCCAGCAGCTTATGGACAGACTCCTACGAGCAGTACTTC	CASSLWTDSYEQYF
TRBD2	TRBV2	-	TRBJ2-7	TGTGCCAGCAGTGTGCGGCGGGAGGGCTTCTCCGAGCAGTACTTC	CASSVRREGFSEQYF
TRBD2	TRBV7-8	-	TRBJ2-3	TGTGCCAGCAGCTTAGTTGCGGGAGCCCTTCAAGATACGCAGTATTTT	CASSLVAGALQDTQYF
-	TRBV3-1/TRBV3-2	once	TRBJ2-7	TGTGCCAGCAGCCAAGAACGGCCGGGGAACTACGAGCAGTACTTC	CASSQERPGNYEQYF
TRBD2	TRBV2	once	TRBJ2-3	TGTGCCAGCAGTAACGGGAGGAAGACAGATACGCAGTATTTT	CASSNGRKTDTQYF
-	TRBV7-2	-	TRBJ2-7	TGTGCCAGCAGCTCTAATAGCGGAACCTACTACGAGCAGTACTTC	CASSSNSGTYYEQYF
TRBD2	TRBV7-3	-	TRBJ2-3	TGTGCCAGCAGCCTTAGGACTAGCGTGGATACGCAGTATTTT	CASSLRTSVDTQYF
-	TRBV5-1	-	TRBJ1-1	TGCGCCAGCTACGGACAGACGAACACTGAAGCTTTCTTT	CASYGQTNTEAFF
TRBD2	TRBV7-9	once	TRBJ2-1	TGTGCCAGCAGCTTCAGCGGGAGGGCGAATGAGCAGTTCTTC	CASSFSGRANEQFF
TRBD2	TRBV2	-	TRBJ2-1	TGTGCCAGCAGTGAGGCTAGCGGGAGAATTTTGGTGGGCTACAATGAGCAGTTCTTC	CASSEASGRILVGYNEQFF
-	TRBV6-5	-	TRBJ1-4	TGTGCCAGCAGTACCGAGGGGTTTAATGAAAAACTGTTTTTT	CASSTEGFNEKLFF
-	TRBV5-5	-	TRBJ2-2	TGTGCCAGCAGCTTGGCGCTGGAGGGGGCGAGGCTGTTTTTT	CASSLALEGARLFF
-	TRBV29-1	-	TRBJ2-3	TGCAGCGTAGGACTTGGCCGGCACACAGATACGCAGTATTTT	CSVGLGRHTDTQYF
-	TRBV2	few	TRBJ2-2	TGTGCCAGCACTCGGGGCCGGACGATGGAGCTGTTTTTT	CASTRGRTMELFF
TRBD1	TRBV18	-	TRBJ1-1	TGTGCCAGCTCACCACGAAGGGGGGACTCAGGGACAGGGAAAAACACTGAAGCTTTCTTT	CASSPRRGDSGTGKNTEAFF
-	TRBV21-1	-	TRBJ1-5	TGTGCCAGCAGCAATTCGGGCAGAAATCAGCCCCAGCATTTT	CASSNSGRNQPQHF
TRBD1	TRBV19	-	TRBJ1-4	TGTGCCAGTAGTCAAGGGACAGGAGGAGATGAAAAACTGTTTTTT	CASSQGTGGDEKLFF
-	TRBV27	-	TRBJ1-2	TGTGCCAGCAGGGACATAGGGGGCTACACCTTC	CASRDIGGYTF
-	TRBV5-1	-	TRBJ2-5	TGCGCCAGCAGCTTGGCGGCGGGTTTGCAAGAGACCCAGTACTTC	CASSLAAGLQETQYF
-	TRBV6-5	-	TRBJ1-2	TGTGCCAGCAGTAAGGCAGGAGGACAGTTTGGCTACACCTTC	CASSKAGGQFGYTF
-	TRBV27	-	TRBJ1-1	TGTGCCAGCTCGGGACAAATGAACACTGAAGCTTTCTTT	CASSGQMNTEAFF
TRBD2	TRBV11-3	once	TRBJ2-7	TGTGCCAGCAGCTCCCCCCTAGCGGGAGGGCCTCAGGAGCAGTACTTC	CASSSPLAGGPQEQYF
-	TRBV3-1/TRBV3-2	-	TRBJ2-1	TGTGCCAGCAGCCCCCGGGACTGGGTCGGGGATGGGCAGTTCTTC	CASSPRDWVGDGQFF
-	TRBV5-1	-	TRBJ2-3	TGCGCCAGCAGCCCCCTTGTGGGGGGCACAGATACGCAGTATTTT	CASSPLVGGTDTQYF
TRBD1	TRBV19	-	TRBJ1-1	TGTGCCAGTAGTATCATCCCGGGACAGGGACCTGAAGCTTTCTTT	CASSIIPGQGPEAFF
-	TRBV19	-	TRBJ1-1	TGTGCCAGTAGTATAACAGGGATGAACACTGAAGCTTTCTTT	CASSITGMNTEAFF
TRBD1	TRBV4-2	-	TRBJ1-4	TGTGCCAGCAGCCTGGGACAGAGGAGGGAAAAACTGTTTTTT	CASSLGQRREKLFF
-	TRBV19	-	TRBJ1-5	TGTGCCAGTAGTATTATGGCAGGGAAGGGGCAGCCCCAGCATTTT	CASSIMAGKGQPQHF
TRBD1	TRBV11-3	-	TRBJ1-2	TGTGCCAGCAGCCCTGGGACAGTCAAAGGCTACACCTTC	CASSPGTVKGYTF
TRBD1	TRBV27	-	TRBJ1-1	TGTGCCAGCGGAAATTTATATCCGGGACAGGGAGGCACTGAAGCTTTCTTT	CASGNLYPGQGGTEAFF
TRBD2	TRBV25-1	-	TRBJ2-2	TGTGCCAGCAGTGAATATACCAGCGGGAGGGCCGGGGAGCTGTTTTTT	CASSEYTSGRAGELFF
-	TRBV6-1	-	TRBJ1-6	TGTGCCAGCAGTGAATTGGTGATGAATTCACCCCTCCACTTT	CASSELVMNSPLHF
-	TRBV3-1/TRBV3-2	-	TRBJ2-1	-	CASSPPGHFGDEQFF
TRBD2	TRBV13	-	TRBJ2-1	TGTGCCAGCAGCCAGAGACTTGGTAGCGGGGTAAACAATGAGCAGTTCTTC	CASSQRLGSGVNNEQFF
-	TRBV7-8	-	TRBJ2-5	TGTGCCAGCAGCTTAGCGAGGCTCCAAGAGACCCAGTACTTC	CASSLARLQETQYF
-	TRBV3-1/TRBV3-2	-	TRBJ1-4	TGTGCCAGCAGCCAAGAGGGAGGTGGGCTTAATGAAAAACTGTTTTTT	CASSQEGGGLNEKLFF
TRBD1	TRBV4-1	-	TRBJ2-7	TGCGCCAGCAGCCAAGATAGGACAGGGGTACTCCCGCCCTACGAGCAGTACTTC	CASSQDRTGVLPPYEQYF
-	TRBV7-9	-	TRBJ1-1	TGTGCCAGCACCTCCCGGGGGGACACTGAAGCTTTCTTT	CASTSRGDTEAFF
TRBD1	TRBV7-8	once	TRBJ1-6	TGTGCCAGCAGCTTAGACAGGGGAATTGATTCACCCCTCCACTTT	CASSLDRGIDSPLHF
-	TRBV5-4	-	TRBJ1-6	TGTGCCAGCAGCTTGGGGGGTGGAGGGGGCTATAATTCACCCCTCCACTTT	CASSLGGGGGYNSPLHF
-	TRBV7-9	-	TRBJ1-1	TGTGCCAGCAGCTTTGGCGGGGGCACTGAAGCTTTCTTT	CASSFGGGTEAFF
-	TRBV7-9	-	TRBJ2-3	TGTGCCAGCAGCCCCCGGGGCGGGAGCACAGATACGCAGTATTTT	CASSPRGGSTDTQYF
TRBD2	TRBV27	once	TRBJ2-7	TGTGCCAGCTCCAGGGGGGCTAGCGGGAGATACGAGCAGTACTTC	CASSRGASGRYEQYF
TRBD1	TRBV5-1	-	TRBJ1-6	TGCGCCAGCAGCTTGGCCGGACAGGGGTTAGGATCACCCCTCCACTTT	CASSLAGQGLGSPLHF
-	TRBV11-2	-	TRBJ2-1	TGTGCCAGCAGCCCTTCCGGGGCTGGCGGTGAGCAGTTCTTC	CASSPSGAGGEQFF